This T cell receptor (beta chain) was captured by sequencing in a study of blood T cell repertoires in COVID-19. V lost 2 bases, J lost 5 bases, and 5 bases stayed unmatched. The germline V gene has CDR1 MNHEY and CDR2 SVGAGI. The CDR3 runs to 14 residues. Only in-frame clones appear in the TCRdb table, and some are missing; sequencing was by immunoSEQ multiplex PCR. The sample records around 420,000 clones, 88% being singletons. The specimen sequenced was PBMCs or T cells enriched from blood (not recorded which). This clonotype originated in a middle-aged woman with acute COVID-19. The chain is built from TRBV6-5 and TRBJ1-1; 7 bases line up with TRBD1. The CDR3 protein is CASSYRDSVTEAFF. As DNA, the CDR3 is TGTGCCAGCAGTTACCGGGACAGCGTAACTGAAGCTTTCTTT.